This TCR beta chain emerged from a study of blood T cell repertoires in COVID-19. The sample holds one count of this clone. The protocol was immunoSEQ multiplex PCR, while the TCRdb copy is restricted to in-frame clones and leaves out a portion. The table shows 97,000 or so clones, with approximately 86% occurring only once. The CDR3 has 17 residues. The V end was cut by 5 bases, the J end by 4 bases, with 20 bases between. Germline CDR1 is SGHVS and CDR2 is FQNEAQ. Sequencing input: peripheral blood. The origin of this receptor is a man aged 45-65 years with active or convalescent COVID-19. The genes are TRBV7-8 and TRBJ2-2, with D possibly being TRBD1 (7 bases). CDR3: CASSPVGGTDFTGELFF. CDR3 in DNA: TGTGCCAGCAGCCCAGTTGGGGGGACAGATTTCACCGGGGAGCTGTTTTTT.